This paragraph covers one T cell receptor beta chain sequence. Its antigen is unknown. The record originates from a study of vaccination effects on CD4 cells after COVID-19. CD4+ T cells specific for antigen were expanded with viral peptide pools by the ViraFEST assay before sequencing. Scientists isolated CD4+ T cells after an approximately 9-day culture period ended. This person caught SARS-CoV-2 sometime from March to December 2020, and PCR testing confirmed the infection. Both day 3 and day 7 saw half the medium replaced with IL-2 medium. Here immunoSEQ multiplex PCR was the method, and the copy in TCRdb shows in-frame clones only, minus some. The sample gives tens of thousands of clones, more than 75% of which show up once; 5.5% is in the top ten. Source: CD4+ T cells from PBMCs cultured with HIV peptides, taken before COVID-19 vaccination. Specified subset: HIV-1 Nef peptide pool negative control/reference culture. This TCR came from a human donor who had a prior SARS-CoV-2 infection.

In DNA, the CDR3 is TGCGCCAGCAGCCCACTAGCGGGGGGCACTACCGGGGAGCTGTTTTTT. This gives the protein CASSPLAGGTTGELFF. The chain recombines TRBV5-1 with TRBJ2-2, with TRBD2 matching over 12 bases. This CDR3 contains 16 residues. The germline gives CDR1 SGHRS, CDR2 YFSETQ. The ends lost 4 bases at V and 5 bases at J; junction bases unmatched: 6.